In its sample, the clone carrying this TCR beta chain was seen a few times. What it recognizes is unknown. The data were obtained in a study of T cell repertoires in cytomegalovirus infection. Using its own MiXCR run on the reads, TCRdb lists one record per CDR3 protein. The sample records about 310,000 distinct CDR3 sequences, around 25% being singletons. Study-level points and caveats: Identification of carriers of CMV plus the relevant HLA was performed using cumulative public TCR beta family frequency.

V was clipped by 5 bases and J by 3 bases; unmatched bases: 5. The CDR3 contains 14 residues. Looked up from germline, CDR1 is SGHVS and CDR2 is FNYEAQ. This receptor was obtained from a human donor in good health (CMV status not recorded). Some clones in this sample may be carry-over from other donors' samples. The sample in question was cultured PBMCs, obtained from culture after CMV antigen stimulation. The J gene is TRBJ2-7, the V gene TRBV7-6, with 9 bases identical to TRBD1. The chain's CDR3 is CASSQSGQGYEQYF. CDR3 coding DNA: TGTGCCAGCAGCCAATCGGGACAGGGCTACGAGCAGTACTTC.